Below, 7 T cell receptor beta chains from the same sample are listed, as sequenced in a study of metastatic and nonmetastatic thyroid tumors. Patients were all untreated before their thyroid surgery. Using MiXCR, TCRdb reanalyzed the PCR reads. The table includes 50,000 to 65,000 clones, 4% to 5% detected once. The material sequenced was blood. The receptors were sampled from a female donor with papillary thyroid cancer or a benign thyroid nodule (not recorded which). Some clones in this sample may be carry-over from other donors' samples.

The rearrangement joins TRBV6-2 or TRBV6-3 to TRBJ1-1; D perhaps matches TRBD1 (5 bases). V was trimmed by 5 bases and J by 7 bases, leaving 14 bases between them. CDR3 length: 13 amino acids. CDR1 is MNHEY and CDR2 is SVGEGT in the germline V gene. The CDR3 DNA reads TGTGCCAGCAGTCCGACAGAGAGAAGTGAAGCTTTCTTT. As protein: CASSPTERSEAFF.

The CDR3 loop is CASSPNIAGITDTQYF. Written as DNA, the CDR3 is TGTGCCAGCAGTCCGAATATAGCGGGCATCACAGATACGCAGTATTTT. The chain recombines TRBV6-2 or TRBV6-3 with TRBJ2-3, with 7 positions matching TRBD2. Germline values: CDR1 MNHEY, CDR2 SVGEGT. The CDR3 totals 16 residues. V lost 5 bases and J lost 2; bases outside the gene matches: 10.

This clone was observed many times. Other nucleotide sequences in the sample specify the same CDR3. V and J are TRBV7-9 and TRBJ2-7; TRBD2 aligns across 8 bases. The CDR3 contains 14 residues. Germline CDR1 SEHNR, CDR2 FQNEAQ (reference sequence). The trim removed 2 bases at V and 7 bases at J, leaving 7 bases unmatched. CDR3 sequence: CASSLLSGGGEQYF. The CDR3 DNA follows: TGTGCCAGCAGCTTACTATCCGGCGGGGGGGAGCAGTACTTC.

This clone has at least ten counts. V and J are TRBV28 and TRBJ1-5; D is uncertain. Germline V gives CDR1 MDHEN, CDR2 SYDVKM. Trimming shortened V by 2 bases and J by 0 bases, and 5 bases separated the two germline ends. This CDR3 spans 14 amino acids. CDR3 residues: CASSLIYSNQPQHF. CDR3 coding DNA: TGTGCCAGCAGTTTAATCTATAGCAATCAGCCCCAGCATTTT.

This clone came up many times. This sequence joins TRBV27 and TRBJ1-5, with D perhaps TRBD1 (5 bases). This CDR3 has 17 residues. V was trimmed by 4 bases and J by 0 bases, leaving 16 bases between them. Germline values: CDR1 MNHEY, CDR2 SMNVEV (reference sequence). In nucleotides, the CDR3 is TGTGCCAGCAGTTCCGGAGGGGTTGGGGATAGCAATCAGCCCCAGCATTTT. Translation: CASSSGGVGDSNQPQHF.

Points on this clone: A much larger clone lies a single base off, so this may be a read error. Other DNA sequences in the sample encode the same CDR3. The rearrangement links TRBV7-3 to TRBJ2-1; 8 positions agree with TRBD2. CDR1 and CDR2 from the germline V gene are SGHTA and FQGTGA. The CDR3 length is 17 residues. Trimming removed 5 bases from V and 6 bases from J; junction bases left unmatched: 15. The CDR3 nucleotides read TGTGCCAGCAGCCCCCGTACTAGCGGCTTCGTTCCCAATGAGCAGTTCTTC. Its translation: CASSPRTSGFVPNEQFF.

This clone has a handful of counts. The chain employs TRBV11-1 and TRBJ2-1; 7 nucleotides align to TRBD2. V gave up 0 bases and J gave up 0 bases; unmatched junction bases: 2. The CDR3 sequence is 16 residues long. Germline V gene data show CDR1 as SGHAT and CDR2 as FQDESV (reference sequence). CDR3 residues: CASSLAGGSSYNEQFF. The CDR3 bases are TGTGCCAGCAGCTTAGCGGGAGGGAGCTCCTACAATGAGCAGTTCTTC.